This is a list of T cell receptor beta chains from one sample in a study of identical twins. In TCRdb, the 5' RACE reads were re-called with MiXCR into one record per CDR3 protein. Of 400,000 to 500,000 distinct CDR3 sequences listed, over 11% are singletons. These same data were also listed under a study on yellow fever vaccine responses in identical twins.

The source material was CD4+ T cells sorted from blood. The receptors were sampled from a young woman in good health. Each CDR3 is given without its conserved first and last residue.

v_call cdr3_aa
TRBV27 ASRPRSFTDTQY
TRBV20-1 SASQQRGPGQTQY
TRBV5-4 ASSVLAGANEQF
TRBV7-7 ASSLVKGQGGETQY
TRBV28 ASSLRLPGHEQY
TRBV20-1 SAREEFSAGLTVSEQY
TRBV7-6 ASSSVGGTYEQY
TRBV3-1 ASSPRPGTSSSYNSPLH
TRBV2 ASRGLAGRGTGELF
TRBV20-1 SAGLGAAYQETQY
TRBV5-1 ASGTSGSARTGELF
TRBV4-1 ASSLGTGEFRQPQH
TRBV4-3 ASSQEEGRFADTQY
TRBV27 ASSQGLAGGPISYEQY
TRBV7-2 ASSLAVIQETQY
TRBV2 ASSEANRKDQPQH
TRBV6-1 ASRLQRDSQSEQY
TRBV7-8 ASSLGGWTGELF
TRBV6-6 ASSKNIDYEQY
TRBV6-2/TRBV6-3 ASNKAAVSSYEQY
TRBV28 ASDRTNNYQETQY
TRBV6-5 ASSYGAGAYEQY
TRBV6-1 ASVMSYEQY
TRBV10-3 AISESSSNYEQY
TRBV5-1 ASTHGLAGGFATDTQY
TRBV11-2 ASSGTETQY
TRBV29-1 SGWLGWNEQF
TRBV20-1 SASTSGGIYNEQF
TRBV29-1 SGPRGFNEQF
TRBV12-3/TRBV12-4 ASSLTGGNGYT
TRBV24-1 ATSDLRKGTDTQY
TRBV3-1 ASSRGQINTGELF
TRBV7-3 ASTGHANTGELF
TRBV4-2 ASSPQALAGSEQF
TRBV6-2/TRBV6-3 AVRGTTYEQY
TRBV28 ASSFVLGVYEQY
TRBV7-2 ASSLRLLAGGQETQY
TRBV6-5 ASGDNQPQH
TRBV29-1 SVRGGSSGANVLT
TRBV15 ATSRGQGDSPLH
TRBV20-1 SARAAGVRDTQY
TRBV18 ASSPPLTGRDTQY
TRBV6-1 ASSQDSTSESGTQY
TRBV7-2 ASSQRVGSGYT
TRBV10-3 AISHSTDTQY
TRBV12-3/TRBV12-4 ASQGVYEQY
TRBV3-1 ASSKHKTSGRPREQF
TRBV20-1 SAWGGGEQY
TRBV11-2 ASSPDISGNTIY
TRBV7-8 ASSFSETAYNEQF
TRBV4-3 ASSQDFEGLNSPLH